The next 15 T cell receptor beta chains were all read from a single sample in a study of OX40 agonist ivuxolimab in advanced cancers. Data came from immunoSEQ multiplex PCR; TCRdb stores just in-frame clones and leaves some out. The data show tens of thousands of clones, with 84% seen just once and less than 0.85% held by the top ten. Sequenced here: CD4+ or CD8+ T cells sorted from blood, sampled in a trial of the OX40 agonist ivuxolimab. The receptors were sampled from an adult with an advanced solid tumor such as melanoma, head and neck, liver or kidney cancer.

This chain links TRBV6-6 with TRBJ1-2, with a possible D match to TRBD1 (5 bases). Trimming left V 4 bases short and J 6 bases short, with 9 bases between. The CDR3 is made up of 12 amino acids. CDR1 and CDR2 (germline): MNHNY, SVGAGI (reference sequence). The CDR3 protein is CASSSTVDGYTF. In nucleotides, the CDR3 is TGTGCCAGCAGTTCGACAGTGGATGGCTACACCTTC.

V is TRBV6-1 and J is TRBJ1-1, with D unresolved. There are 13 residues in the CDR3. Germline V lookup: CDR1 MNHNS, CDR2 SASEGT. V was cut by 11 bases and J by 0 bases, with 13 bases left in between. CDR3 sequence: CASRAPLNTEAFF. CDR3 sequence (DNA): TGTGCCTCCCGGGCGCCGCTGAACACTGAAGCTTTCTTT.

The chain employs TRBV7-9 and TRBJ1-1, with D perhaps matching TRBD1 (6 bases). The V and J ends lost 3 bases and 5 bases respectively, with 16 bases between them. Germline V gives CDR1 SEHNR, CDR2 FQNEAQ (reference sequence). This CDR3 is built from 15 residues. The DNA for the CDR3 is TGTGCCAGCAGCTTCTACAGGGAAGGGAAGACTGAAGCTTTCTTT. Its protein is CASSFYREGKTEAFF.

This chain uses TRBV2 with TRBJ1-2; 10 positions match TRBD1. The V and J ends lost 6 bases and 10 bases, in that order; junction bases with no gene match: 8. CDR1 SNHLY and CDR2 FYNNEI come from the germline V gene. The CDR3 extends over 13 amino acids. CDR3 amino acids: CASRTGTGASYTF. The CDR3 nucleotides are TGTGCCAGCAGGACCGGGACAGGGGCATCCTACACCTTC.

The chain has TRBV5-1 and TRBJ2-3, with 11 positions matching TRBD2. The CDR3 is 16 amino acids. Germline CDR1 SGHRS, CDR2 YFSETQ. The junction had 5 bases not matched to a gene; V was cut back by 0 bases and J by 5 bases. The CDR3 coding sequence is TGCGCCAGCAGCTTGGACGGTACTAGCGGGGGAGATACGCAGTATTTT. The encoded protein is CASSLDGTSGGDTQYF.

The CDR3 region is CASSPRTSVYEQYF. CDR3 in DNA: TGTGCCAGCAGCCCGCGGACTAGCGTCTACGAGCAGTACTTC. This chain links TRBV9 with TRBJ2-7; 9 positions agree with TRBD2. The germline CDR1 and CDR2 sequences are SGDLS and YYNGEE. J lost 3 bases, V lost 4 bases, and 5 bases had no gene match. The CDR3 consists of 14 residues.

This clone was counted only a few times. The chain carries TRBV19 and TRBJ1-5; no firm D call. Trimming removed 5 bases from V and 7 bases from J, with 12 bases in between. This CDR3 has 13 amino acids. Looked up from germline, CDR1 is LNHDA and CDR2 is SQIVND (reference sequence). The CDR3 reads CASSVALGQPQHF. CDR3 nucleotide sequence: TGTGCCAGTAGTGTCGCCCTGGGGCAGCCCCAGCATTTT.

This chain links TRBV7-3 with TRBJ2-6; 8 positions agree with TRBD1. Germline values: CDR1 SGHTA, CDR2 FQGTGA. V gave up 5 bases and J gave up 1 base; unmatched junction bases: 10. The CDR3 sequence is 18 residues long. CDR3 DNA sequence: TGTGCCAGCAGCCGAAGAGGGACAGGACGTTCTGGGGCCAACGTCCTGACTTTC. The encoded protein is CASSRRGTGRSGANVLTF.

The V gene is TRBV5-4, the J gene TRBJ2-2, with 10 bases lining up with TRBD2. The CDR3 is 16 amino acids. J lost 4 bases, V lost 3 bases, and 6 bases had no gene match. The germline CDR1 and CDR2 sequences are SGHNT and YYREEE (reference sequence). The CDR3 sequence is CASSSGLAGVTGELFF. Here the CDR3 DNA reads TGTGCCAGCAGCTCAGGGCTAGCGGGAGTCACCGGGGAGCTGTTTTTT. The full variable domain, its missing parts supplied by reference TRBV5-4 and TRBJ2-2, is ETGVTQSPTHLIKTRGQQVTLRCSSQSGHNTVSWYQQALGQGPQFIFQYYREEENGRGNFPPRFSGLQFPNYSSELNVNALELDDSALYLCASSSGLAGVTGELFFGEGSRLTVL.

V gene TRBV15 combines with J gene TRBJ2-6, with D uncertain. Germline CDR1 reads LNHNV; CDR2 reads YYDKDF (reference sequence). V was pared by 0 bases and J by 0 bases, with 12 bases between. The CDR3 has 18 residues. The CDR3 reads CATSRDLLGSSGANVLTF. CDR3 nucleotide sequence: TGTGCCACCAGCAGAGATCTCTTAGGAAGCTCTGGGGCCAACGTCCTGACTTTC.

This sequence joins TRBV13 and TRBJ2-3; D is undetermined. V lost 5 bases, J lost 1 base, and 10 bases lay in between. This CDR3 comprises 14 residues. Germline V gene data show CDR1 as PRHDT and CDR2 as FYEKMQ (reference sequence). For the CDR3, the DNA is TGTGCCAGCAGCCCAGAGGTGGGCACAGATACGCAGTATTTT. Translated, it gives CASSPEVGTDTQYF. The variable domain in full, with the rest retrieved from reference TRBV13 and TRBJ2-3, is AAGVIQSPRHLIKEKRETATLKCYPIPRHDTVYWYQQGPGQDPQFLISFYEKMQSDKGSIPDRFSAQQFSDYHSELNMSSLELGDSALYFCASSPEVGTDTQYFGPGTRLTVL.

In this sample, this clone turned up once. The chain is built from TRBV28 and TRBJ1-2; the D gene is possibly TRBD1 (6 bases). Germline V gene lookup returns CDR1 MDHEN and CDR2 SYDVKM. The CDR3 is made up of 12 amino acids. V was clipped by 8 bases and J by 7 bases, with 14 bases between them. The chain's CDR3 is CASWGQGLGYTF. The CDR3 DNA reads TGTGCCAGCTGGGGCCAGGGGCTTGGCTACACCTTC.

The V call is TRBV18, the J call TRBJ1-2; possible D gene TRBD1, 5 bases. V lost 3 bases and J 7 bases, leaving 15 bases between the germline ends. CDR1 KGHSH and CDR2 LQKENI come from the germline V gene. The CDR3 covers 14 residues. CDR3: CASSPDGQGSGYTF. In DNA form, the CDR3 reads TGTGCCAGCTCACCCGACGGGCAGGGCAGTGGCTACACCTTC.

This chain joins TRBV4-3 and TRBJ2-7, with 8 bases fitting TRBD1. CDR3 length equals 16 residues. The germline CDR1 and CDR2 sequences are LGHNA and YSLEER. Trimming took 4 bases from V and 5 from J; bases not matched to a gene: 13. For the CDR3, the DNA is TGCGCCAGCAGCCCGATAAGGGGGAACAGGGGGAACGAGCAGTACTTC. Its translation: CASSPIRGNRGNEQYF.

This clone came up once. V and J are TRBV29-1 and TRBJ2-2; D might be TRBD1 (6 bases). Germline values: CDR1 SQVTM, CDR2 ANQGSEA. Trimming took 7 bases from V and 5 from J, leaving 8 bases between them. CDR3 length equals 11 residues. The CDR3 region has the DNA TGCAGCGGTACAGGGACCGGGGAGCTGTTTTTT. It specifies CSGTGTGELFF.